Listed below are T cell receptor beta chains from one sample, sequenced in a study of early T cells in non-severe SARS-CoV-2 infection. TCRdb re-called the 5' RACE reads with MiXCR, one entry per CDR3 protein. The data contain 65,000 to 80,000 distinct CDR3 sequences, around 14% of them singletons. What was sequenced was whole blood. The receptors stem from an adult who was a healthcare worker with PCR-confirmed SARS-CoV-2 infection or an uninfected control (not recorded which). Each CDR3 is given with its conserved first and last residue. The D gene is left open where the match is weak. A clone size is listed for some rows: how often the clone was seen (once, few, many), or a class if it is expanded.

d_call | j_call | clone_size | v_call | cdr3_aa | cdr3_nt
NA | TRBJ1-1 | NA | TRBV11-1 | CASSFLKRGTEAFF | TGTGCCAGCAGCTTCCTTAAGCGGGGCACTGAAGCTTTCTTT
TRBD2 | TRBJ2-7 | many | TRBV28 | CASSPGLAGYEQYF | TGTGCCAGCAGTCCCGGACTAGCGGGCTACGAGCAGTACTTC
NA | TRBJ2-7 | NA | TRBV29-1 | CSVTGEGTYEQHF | TGCAGCGTGACAGGGGAGGGCACCTACGAGCAGCACTTC
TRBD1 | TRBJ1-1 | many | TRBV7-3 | CASSSGQGATEAFF | TGTGCCAGCAGCTCAGGACAGGGGGCGACTGAAGCTTTCTTT
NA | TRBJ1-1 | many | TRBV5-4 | CASSLGGANTEAFF | TGTGCCAGCAGCTTGGGGGGCGCGAACACTGAAGCTTTCTTT
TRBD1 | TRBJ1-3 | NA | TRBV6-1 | CASRSPGGIADTIYF | TGTGCCAGCAGGTCCCCAGGGGGCATAGCGGACACCATATATTTT
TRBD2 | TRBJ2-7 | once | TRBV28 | CASSRTSGNPYEQYF | TGTGCCAGCAGCCGGACTAGCGGGAACCCCTACGAGCAGTACTTC
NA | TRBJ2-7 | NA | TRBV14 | CASSQVGPVQQYF | TGTGCCAGCAGCCAAGTTGGCCCAGTACAGCAGTACTTC
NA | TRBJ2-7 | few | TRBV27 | CASSLSGGVYEQYF | TGTGCCAGCAGTTTATCCGGTGGGGTTTACGAGCAGTACTTC
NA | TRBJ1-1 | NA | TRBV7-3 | CASSFGAGTEAFF | TGTGCCAGCAGCTTTGGGGCGGGCACTGAAGCTTTCTTT
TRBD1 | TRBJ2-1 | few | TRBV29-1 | CSGSGQGYNEQFF | TGCAGCGGGTCGGGACAGGGCTACAATGAGCAGTTCTTC
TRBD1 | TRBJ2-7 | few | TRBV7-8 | CASSSRDRGREQYF | TGTGCCAGCAGCTCCAGGGACAGGGGCAGGGAGCAGTACTTC
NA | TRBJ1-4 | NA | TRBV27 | CASSSYREGLKLFF | TGTGCCAGCAGTTCCTACAGGGAGGGCTTAAAACTGTTTTTT
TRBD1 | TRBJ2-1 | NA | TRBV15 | CATSRDLGTGMVNEQFF | TGTGCCACCAGCAGAGATTTAGGGACAGGGATGGTAAATGAGCAGTTCTTC